This TCR beta chain was obtained from a study of control samples from healthy donors and cancer patients. The V and J ends lost 5 bases and 4 bases respectively, with 12 bases between them. The CDR3 totals 14 residues. CDR1 is SGHTA and CDR2 is FQGNSA in the germline V gene. Only in-frame clones appear in the TCRdb table, and some are missing; sequencing was by immunoSEQ multiplex PCR. This table holds about 140,000 clones, less than 95% found once. The origin of this receptor is a man aged 18-30 years in good health. Input material: blood. The V gene is TRBV7-2, the J gene TRBJ1-5; D remains unclear. The CDR3 region is CASSPGSGNQPQHF. The DNA of the CDR3 is TGTGCCAGCAGCCCAGGCAGCGGAAATCAGCCCCAGCATTTT.